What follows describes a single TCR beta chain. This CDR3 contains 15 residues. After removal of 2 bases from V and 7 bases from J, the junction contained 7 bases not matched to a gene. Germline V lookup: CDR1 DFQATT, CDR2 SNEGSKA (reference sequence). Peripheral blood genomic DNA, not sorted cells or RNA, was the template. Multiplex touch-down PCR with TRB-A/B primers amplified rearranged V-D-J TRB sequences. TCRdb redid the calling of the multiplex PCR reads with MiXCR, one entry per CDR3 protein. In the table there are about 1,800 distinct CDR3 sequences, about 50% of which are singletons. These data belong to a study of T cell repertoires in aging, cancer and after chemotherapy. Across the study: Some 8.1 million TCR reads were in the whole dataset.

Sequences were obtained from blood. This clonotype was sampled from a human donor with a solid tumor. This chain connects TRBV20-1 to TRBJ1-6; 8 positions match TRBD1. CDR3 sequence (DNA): TGCAGTGCTAGACTCCTGACAGGGGACAATTCACCCCTCCACTTT. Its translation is CSARLLTGDNSPLHF.